One T cell receptor beta chain is described in this entry. Its antigen is unknown. The repertoire was sequenced with immunoSEQ multiplex PCR; TCRdb's copy has only in-frame clones and lacks some. The data contain some 120,000 clones, more than 85% of them singletons. V dropped 5 bases and J dropped 0 bases, with 16 bases sitting between them. This CDR3 has 16 residues. CDR1 and CDR2 from the germline V gene are LGHNT and FRNRAP. This sample is drawn from a study of T cell responses to AZD1222 COVID-19 vaccine. Findings of the study overall: Seropositive AZD1222 recipients at baseline numbered only 6 or 7. A mostly white British donor set with more females was recruited, and clonal diversity was possibly underestimated. Epitopes outside B.1.351 and B.1.1.7 mutated regions reportedly drew nearly half of spike TCRs.

The sample was peripheral blood, taken on day 0 of AZD1222 vaccination. The sequence was collected from an adult in good health. The rearrangement uses TRBV12-5 and TRBJ1-2, with D perhaps matching TRBD1 (6 bases). CDR3 region: CASGLWGGSTNYGYTF. CDR3 bases: TGTGCTAGTGGTCTTTGGGGGGGCTCCACTAACTATGGCTACACCTTC.